This T cell receptor (beta chain) was sequenced in a study of control samples from healthy donors and cancer patients. Some clones are missing from TCRdb's copy, which holds only in-frame ones; the method was immunoSEQ multiplex PCR. The sample consists of 50,000 to 75,000 clones, around 87% of them appearing once. The CDR3 extends over 14 amino acids. Germline values: CDR1 SGHRS, CDR2 YFSETQ. Trimming shortened V by 0 bases and J by 7 bases, and 10 bases separated the two germline ends. Material for sequencing was PBMCs. V usage is TRBV5-1 and J usage is TRBJ1-4; D is possibly TRBD1 (5 bases). The origin of this receptor is a man aged 55 to 70 with colorectal cancer. The CDR3 loop is CASSLERGGEKLFF. CDR3 DNA sequence: TGCGCCAGCAGCTTGGAGAGGGGAGGTGAAAAACTGTTTTTT.